The clone carrying this T cell receptor beta chain was counted a few times. CDR3 size: 15 residues. Per the germline V gene, CDR1 is SGHTA and CDR2 is FQGTGA. Trimming left V 3 bases short and J 5 bases short, with 14 bases between. MiXCR, applied by TCRdb to the RT-PCR reads, yields one record per CDR3 protein. The sample lists about 680,000 distinct CDR3 sequences; 13% to 15% were seen once. The sequence was collected from a female donor in good health, serving as a healthy control. The V call is TRBV7-3, the J call TRBJ2-1; D perhaps matches TRBD2 (5 bases). The source material was memory CD4+ T cells from blood. The CDR3 here is CASSFFRGFNNEQFF. The CDR3 coding sequence is TGTGCCAGCAGCTTCTTTCGAGGGTTCAACAATGAGCAGTTCTTC.